This T cell receptor delta chain is drawn from a study of γδ T cells in repeated Plasmodium falciparum infection. The ends lost 1 base at V and 0 bases at J; junction bases unmatched: 11. The CDR3 has 18 amino acids. CDR1 and CDR2 from the germline V gene are TSWWSYY and QGS. TCRdb re-processed the multiplex PCR reads using CATT. The table includes 85,000 to 100,000 delta-chain clones, approximately 0.92% detected once. This clone occurred a few times. The antigen is undetermined. A single base is all that separates this from a far larger clone, so a read error is likely. This same CDR3 is encoded by further DNA sequences in the sample. Regarding the study as a whole: Malian children's Vdelta2-negative repertoires appeared more expanded and less diverse than Australians'.

Gammadelta T cells were flow-sorted from PBMC into Vgamma9/Vdelta2+ and Vdelta2-negative populations for bulk analysis. The V gene is TRDV1, the J gene TRDJ1, with 7 bases aligning to TRDD3. This receptor was identified in a pool of human donors (malaria-infected and uninfected, not separated). Sequencing was carried out using gamma-delta T cells from blood. The CDR3 DNA reads TGTGCTCTTGGGGAACCAAGAGTGGGGGACCAATACACCGATAAACTCATCTTT. Translating it yields CALGEPRVGDQYTDKLIF.